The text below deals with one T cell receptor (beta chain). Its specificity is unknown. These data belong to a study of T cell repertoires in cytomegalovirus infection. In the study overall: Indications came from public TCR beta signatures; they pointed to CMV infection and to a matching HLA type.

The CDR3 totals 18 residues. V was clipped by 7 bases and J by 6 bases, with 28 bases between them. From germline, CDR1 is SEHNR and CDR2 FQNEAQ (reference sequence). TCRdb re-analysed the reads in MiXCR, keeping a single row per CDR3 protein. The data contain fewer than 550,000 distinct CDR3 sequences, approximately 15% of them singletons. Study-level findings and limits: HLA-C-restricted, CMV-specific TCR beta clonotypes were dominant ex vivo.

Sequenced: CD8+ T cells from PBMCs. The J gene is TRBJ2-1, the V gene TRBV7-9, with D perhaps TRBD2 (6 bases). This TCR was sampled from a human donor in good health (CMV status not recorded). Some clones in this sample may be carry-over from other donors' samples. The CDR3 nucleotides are TGTGCCAGCATACTCCCCGCGCAGGCGGGGTCGGCCGGCAATGAGCAGTTCTTC. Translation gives CASILPAQAGSAGNEQFF.